The present T cell receptor beta chain was sequenced within a study of control samples from healthy donors and cancer patients. The ends were cut back, 10 bases at V and 2 bases at J, with 18 bases in the middle. Germline CDR1 is MRHNA and CDR2 is SNTAGT. This CDR3 comprises 15 residues. Assay: immunoSEQ multiplex PCR; the TCRdb copy retains only in-frame clones and omits some. The sample records more than 95,000 clones, roughly 92% being singletons. This chain connects TRBV6-4 to TRBJ1-3; D uncertain. The TCR originated in a man aged 25-45 years in good health. Sequencing was carried out using blood. CDR3 sequence: CATPLTSPTGNTIYF. In DNA form, the CDR3 reads TGTGCCACCCCCCTCACATCACCAACTGGAAACACCATATATTTT.